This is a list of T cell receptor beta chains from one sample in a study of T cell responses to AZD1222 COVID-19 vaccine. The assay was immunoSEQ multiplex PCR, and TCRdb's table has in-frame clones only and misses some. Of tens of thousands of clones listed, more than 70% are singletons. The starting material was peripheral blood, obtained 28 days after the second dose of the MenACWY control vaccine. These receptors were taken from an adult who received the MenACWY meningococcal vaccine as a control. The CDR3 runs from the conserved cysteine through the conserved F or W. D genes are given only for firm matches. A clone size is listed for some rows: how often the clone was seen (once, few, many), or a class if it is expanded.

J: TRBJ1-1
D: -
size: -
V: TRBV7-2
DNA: TGTGCCAGCAGCTTAGAAGGCCCAGGACTAGGAACTGAAGCTTTCTTT
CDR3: CASSLEGPGLGTEAFF

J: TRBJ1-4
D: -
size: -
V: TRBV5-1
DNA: TGCGCCAGCAGCGCTGGGACTGAGGGGGAAAAACTGTTTTTT
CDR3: CASSAGTEGEKLFF

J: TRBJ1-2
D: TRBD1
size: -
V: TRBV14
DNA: TGTGCCAGCAGCCAAGGGACAGGGATTTTCTATGGCTACACCTTC
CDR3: CASSQGTGIFYGYTF

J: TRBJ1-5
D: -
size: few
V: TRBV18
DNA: TGTGCCAGCTCGCCGACAGCGGGCAATCAGCCCCAGCATTTT
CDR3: CASSPTAGNQPQHF

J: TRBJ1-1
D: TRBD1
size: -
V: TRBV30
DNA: TGTGCCTGGAGTAAACAGGGGAGCACTGAAGCTTTCTTT
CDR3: CAWSKQGSTEAFF

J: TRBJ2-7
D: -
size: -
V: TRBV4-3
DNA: TGCGCCAGCAGCCAAGTGCGAGCAGCGGCCTACGAGCAGTACTTC
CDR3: CASSQVRAAAYEQYF

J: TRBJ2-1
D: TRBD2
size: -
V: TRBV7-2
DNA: TGTGCCAGCAGCTTAGAGGCGCGGGGGACCTACAATGAGCAGTTCTTC
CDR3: CASSLEARGTYNEQFF

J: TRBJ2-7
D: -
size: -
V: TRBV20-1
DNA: TGCAGTGCGGGATACGAGCAGTACTTC
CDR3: CSAGYEQYF

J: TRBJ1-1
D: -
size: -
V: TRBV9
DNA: TGTGCCAGCGTTGGGCCCGGGGGCACTGAAGCTTTCTTT
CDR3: CASVGPGGTEAFF

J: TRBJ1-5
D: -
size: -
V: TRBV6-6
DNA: TGTGCCAGCAGTTATGGGACCAGCGGGATCAATCAGCCCCAGCATTTT
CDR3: CASSYGTSGINQPQHF

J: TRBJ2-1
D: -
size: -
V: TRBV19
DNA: TGTGCCAGTAGTATGAGGGGTGAGCAGTTCTTC
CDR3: CASSMRGEQFF

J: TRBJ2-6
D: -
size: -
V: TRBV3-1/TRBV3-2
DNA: TGTGCCAGCAGCCAAGTTGGGGCGGGCTCCTCTGGGGCCAACGTCCTGACTTTC
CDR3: CASSQVGAGSSGANVLTF

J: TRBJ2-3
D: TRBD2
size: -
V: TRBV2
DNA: TGTGCCAGCAGTGAAGGGGGTGGGACTATTATAGATACGCAGTATTTT
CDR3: CASSEGGGTIIDTQYF

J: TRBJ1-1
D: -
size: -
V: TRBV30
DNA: TGTGCCTGGAGATTGGGGGAGAACACTGAAGCTTTCTTT
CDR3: CAWRLGENTEAFF

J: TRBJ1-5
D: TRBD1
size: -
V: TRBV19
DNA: TGTGCCAGTAGTTCGGGACAGGGGAAGGGCAATCAGCCCCAGCATTTT
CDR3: CASSSGQGKGNQPQHF

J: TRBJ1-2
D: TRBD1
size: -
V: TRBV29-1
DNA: TGCAGCGTAATCCGGACAGGGATAGACTATGGCTACACCTTC
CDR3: CSVIRTGIDYGYTF

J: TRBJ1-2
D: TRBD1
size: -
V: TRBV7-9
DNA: TGTGCCAGCAGCTTAACGGGCAGGGGGAATGGCTACACCTTC
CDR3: CASSLTGRGNGYTF

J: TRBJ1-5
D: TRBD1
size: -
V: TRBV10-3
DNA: TGTGCCATCAGTGAGGCAGTAGGGACAGGAAGCAATCAGCCCCAGCATTTT
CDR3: CAISEAVGTGSNQPQHF